One sample yielded the 11 T cell receptor beta chains listed below, sequenced in a study of T cells after yellow fever vaccination. MiXCR, run by TCRdb on the 5' RACE reads, gives a single entry per CDR3 protein. The sample contains a few hundred thousand distinct CDR3 sequences, about 4.5% of which appear only once. Sequencing used PBMCs, obtained 15 days after the yellow fever booster vaccination. These receptors all come from a young man who received the YFV17D yellow fever vaccine.

This clonotype was counted only a few times. The rearrangement links TRBV4-1 to TRBJ2-1; possibly TRBD1 or TRBD2 for D (5 bases each). Looked up from germline, CDR1 is MGHRA and CDR2 is YSYEKL. CDR3 length: 15 amino acids. V was trimmed by 1 base and J by 6 bases, leaving 13 bases between them. Here the CDR3 reads CASSQVLGAGNEQFF. In DNA form, the CDR3 reads TGCGCCAGCAGCCAAGTGTTAGGGGCGGGCAATGAGCAGTTCTTC.

This clonotype turned up a few times. This chain links TRBV7-2 with TRBJ2-5; 7 positions match TRBD2. Germline V CDR1 and CDR2: SGHTA, FQGNSA. V dropped 1 base and J dropped 5; count of bases not matched to a gene: 7. CDR3 length: 15 amino acids. The CDR3 region has the DNA TGTGCCAGCAGCTTAGTGGCGAGGCGGGAGGAGACCCAGTACTTC. Translated: CASSLVARREETQYF. The entire variable domain, with the rest obtained from reference TRBV7-2 and TRBJ2-5, is as follows: GAGVSQSPSNKVTEKGKDVELRCDPISGHTALYWYRQSLGQGLEFLIYFQGNSAPDKSGLPSDRFSAERTGGSVSTLTIQRTQQEDSAVYLCASSLVARREETQYFGPGTRLLVL.

This clonotype was detected a few times. V is TRBV7-2 and J is TRBJ1-1; D is undetermined. Trimming stripped 0 bases from V and 5 bases from J, with 13 bases between. This CDR3 comprises 15 residues. CDR1 is SGHTA, CDR2 FQGNSA, per germline. The chain's CDR3 is CASSLARLMETEAFF. The CDR3 region has the DNA TGTGCCAGCAGCTTAGCCAGACTTATGGAGACTGAAGCTTTCTTT. The whole variable domain, remainder taken from reference TRBV7-2 and TRBJ1-1, is GAGVSQSPSNKVTEKGKDVELRCDPISGHTALYWYRQSLGQGLEFLIYFQGNSAPDKSGLPSDRFSAERTGGSVSTLTIQRTQQEDSAVYLCASSLARLMETEAFFGQGTRLTVV.

In its sample, this clonotype was seen many times. V is TRBV7-8 and J is TRBJ2-3, with D uncertain. This CDR3 has 16 residues. Trimming shortened V by 3 bases and J by 3 bases, and 16 bases separated the two germline ends. Germline V gene lookup returns CDR1 SGHVS and CDR2 FQNEAQ. The CDR3 DNA is TGTGCCAGCAGCTTGGTGTTGGGTTGGGCAACAGATACGCAGTATTTT. Amino acids: CASSLVLGWATDTQYF.

This clonotype occurred a few times. This CDR3 reads CASSLGPAVGKNIQYF. Written as DNA, the CDR3 is TGTGCCAGCAGCTTGGGGCCTGCCGTGGGCAAAAACATTCAGTACTTC. The genes are TRBV5-6 and TRBJ2-4; D not certain. The V gene lost 0 bases and the J gene lost 3 bases, with 13 bases spanning the gap. Germline CDR1 reads SGHDT; CDR2 reads YYEEEE. CDR3 size: 16 residues.

This sequence joins TRBV12-3 or TRBV12-4 and TRBJ1-1; no reliable D call. This CDR3 has 15 residues. The germline V and J ends were trimmed by 9 bases and 1 base, with 18 bases remaining between them. CDR3 protein: CASHSPRRGNTEAFF. The CDR3 bases are TGTGCCAGTCATTCACCCAGACGGGGGAACACTGAAGCTTTCTTT.

In this sample, this clonotype turned up many times. The chain uses TRBV4-2 and TRBJ2-3; D ambiguous. There are 19 residues in the CDR3. Germline V gene sequence: CDR1 LGHNA, CDR2 YNFKEQ. V lost 1 base and J lost 0, with 20 bases in between. The CDR3 reads CASSQVYPPSVASTDTQYF. In DNA form, the CDR3 reads TGTGCCAGCAGCCAAGTGTATCCCCCATCGGTAGCCAGCACAGATACGCAGTATTTT.

This clonotype turned up a few times. V and J are TRBV7-2 and TRBJ2-3; 9 positions agree with TRBD2. Germline V gene data show CDR1 as SGHTA and CDR2 as FQGNSA. This CDR3 spans 17 amino acids. The V segment lost 4 bases and the J segment 5 bases; nucleotides outside the gene matches: 13. The CDR3 DNA reads as TGTGCCAGCAGCTCCTTCCTCGCGGGGGGGCGGGGAGATACGCAGTATTTT. Residues: CASSSFLAGGRGDTQYF.

This clonotype occurred many times. This chain uses TRBV5-1 with TRBJ2-1; D gene ambiguous. Germline V gene lookup returns CDR1 SGHRS and CDR2 YFSETQ. V was shortened by 4 bases and J by 3 bases, with 11 bases between the two germline ends. The CDR3 is made up of 14 amino acids. DNA for the CDR3: TGCGCCAGCAGCCTCCTGGCCCTCTACAATGAGCAGTTCTTC. Protein product: CASSLLALYNEQFF.

This clonotype was observed at least ten times. The rearrangement uses TRBV20-1 and TRBJ2-5; 11 positions agree with TRBD2. Germline lookup yields CDR1 DFQATT and CDR2 SNEGSKA (reference sequence). J was trimmed by 3 bases and V by 6 bases; bases with no gene match: 21. The CDR3 totals 19 residues. This chain's CDR3 is CSAWGLAGGSRQAKETQYF. The CDR3, as DNA: TGCAGTGCCTGGGGGCTAGCGGGGGGAAGTAGACAGGCCAAAGAGACCCAGTACTTC.

The sample holds many counts of this clonotype. The J gene is TRBJ2-3, the V gene TRBV20-1, with D perhaps TRBD2 (6 bases). The germline gives CDR1 DFQATT, CDR2 SNEGSKA (reference sequence). CDR3 size: 14 residues. The ends were cut back, 5 bases at V and 5 bases at J, with 17 bases in the middle. Written as DNA, the CDR3 is TGCAGTGCTTGGGTAGGGAGCGGGTTAGATACGCAGTATTTT. As protein: CSAWVGSGLDTQYF.